The rows below give T cell receptor beta chains drawn from one sample of a study of neurological immune-mediated disorders. TCRdb re-derived calls from the 5' RACE reads in MiXCR, one entry per CDR3 protein. The profile covers 30,000 to 40,000 distinct CDR3 sequences, with roughly 7% appearing a single time and about 4% taken by the ten largest. Sequences were obtained from PBMCs. These receptors were obtained from a woman between 35 and 50 years old in good health. Both conserved end residues are part of each CDR3. D genes are given only for firm matches. The listing skips clone size in some rows; elsewhere it reads once, few, many or a size class.

abundance: many; j_gene: TRBJ1-4; d_gene: .; v_gene: TRBV20-1; CDR3nt: TGCAGTGCTAGGGCCGTCAACGGCCAGGGAGGGTTTTTT; CDR3aa: CSARAVNGQGGFF
abundance: many; j_gene: TRBJ2-5; d_gene: .; v_gene: TRBV28; CDR3nt: TGTGCCAGCGAGCGGCAAGAGACCCAGTACTTC; CDR3aa: CASERQETQYF
abundance: many; j_gene: TRBJ2-3; d_gene: TRBD2; v_gene: TRBV14; CDR3nt: TGTGCCAGTGGACTAGCAGGCACAGATACGCAGTATTTT; CDR3aa: CASGLAGTDTQYF
abundance: many; j_gene: TRBJ2-2; d_gene: TRBD1; v_gene: TRBV6-5; CDR3nt: TGTGCCAGCAGTCTTGGGACAGGGCCGAACACCGGGGAGCTGTTTTTT; CDR3aa: CASSLGTGPNTGELFF
abundance: many; j_gene: TRBJ2-7; d_gene: TRBD2; v_gene: TRBV20-1; CDR3nt: TGCAGTGCCCATCGCGGGGGAAGCTACGAGCAGTACTTC; CDR3aa: CSAHRGGSYEQYF
abundance: many; j_gene: TRBJ1-2; d_gene: .; v_gene: TRBV24-1; CDR3nt: TGTGCCACCAGTGGCCCGGGACGGACCTATGGCTACACCTTC; CDR3aa: CATSGPGRTYGYTF
abundance: many; j_gene: TRBJ1-2; d_gene: .; v_gene: TRBV3-1; CDR3nt: TGTGCCAGCAGCCAAGAGAGTTATGGCTACACCTTC; CDR3aa: CASSQESYGYTF
abundance: many; j_gene: TRBJ1-2; d_gene: TRBD1; v_gene: TRBV2; CDR3nt: TGTGCCAGCAGTGAAATGGGGACAGGCTATGGCTACACCTTC; CDR3aa: CASSEMGTGYGYTF
abundance: many; j_gene: TRBJ1-2; d_gene: .; v_gene: TRBV20-1; CDR3nt: TGCAGTGCCCAGAGCCGAAGTGAATATGGCTACACCTTC; CDR3aa: CSAQSRSEYGYTF
abundance: many; j_gene: TRBJ1-3; d_gene: .; v_gene: TRBV10-3; CDR3nt: TGTGCCATCAGTGAGAGGGGATCAGGGCCAACTGGAAACACCATATATTTT; CDR3aa: CAISERGSGPTGNTIYF
abundance: many; j_gene: TRBJ2-3; d_gene: TRBD2; v_gene: TRBV12-3/TRBV12-4; CDR3nt: TGTGCCAGCAGTTTCGGGCGGGAGTGGGCAGATACGCAGTATTTT; CDR3aa: CASSFGREWADTQYF
abundance: many; j_gene: TRBJ1-1; d_gene: .; v_gene: TRBV5-1; CDR3nt: TGCGCCAGCAGCCCTCGGTCCATGAACACTGAAGCTTTCTTT; CDR3aa: CASSPRSMNTEAFF
abundance: many; j_gene: TRBJ1-6; d_gene: TRBD1; v_gene: TRBV9; CDR3nt: TGTGCCAGCAGCGAACGACAGGGGGCGGCCTATAATTCACCCCTCCACTTT; CDR3aa: CASSERQGAAYNSPLHF
abundance: many; j_gene: TRBJ1-2; d_gene: TRBD1; v_gene: TRBV5-1; CDR3nt: TGCGCCAGCAGCGCCGGACAGGGTGAGGTCTATGGCTACACCTTC; CDR3aa: CASSAGQGEVYGYTF
abundance: many; j_gene: TRBJ1-5; d_gene: .; v_gene: TRBV20-1; CDR3nt: TGCAGTGCTAGTCGAGCGAGAGGTCAGCCCCAGCATTTT; CDR3aa: CSASRARGQPQHF
abundance: many; j_gene: TRBJ2-5; d_gene: .; v_gene: TRBV19; CDR3nt: TGTGCCAGTAGTATAGGTCTGGACGAGACCCAGTACTTC; CDR3aa: CASSIGLDETQYF
abundance: .; j_gene: TRBJ2-7; d_gene: .; v_gene: TRBV28; CDR3nt: TGTGCCAGCAGTCTTTTCTTAGTCTACGAGCAGTACTTC; CDR3aa: CASSLFLVYEQYF
abundance: many; j_gene: TRBJ1-6; d_gene: .; v_gene: TRBV6-5; CDR3nt: TGTGCCAGCAGTTACGACGGGCATACAAATTCACCCCTCCACTTT; CDR3aa: CASSYDGHTNSPLHF
abundance: many; j_gene: TRBJ2-1; d_gene: TRBD2; v_gene: TRBV20-1; CDR3nt: TGCAGTGCTAGAGTCCGACTAGCGGGAGGGTCCAATGAGCAGTTCTTC; CDR3aa: CSARVRLAGGSNEQFF
abundance: many; j_gene: TRBJ2-2; d_gene: TRBD2; v_gene: TRBV12-3/TRBV12-4; CDR3nt: TGTGCCAGCAGGCCCCCCGGCGGGAGGCCCCAAACCGGGGAGCTGTTTTTT; CDR3aa: CASRPPGGRPQTGELFF